Sequencing of this T cell receptor beta chain was carried out in a study of blood T cell repertoires in COVID-19. Study as a whole: Samples representing acute and convalescent COVID-19 were sourced from the United States, Italy and Spain. Sources were T cells, B-cell-depleted T cells, or PBMCs; the material itself was cDNA or gDNA.

The ends were cut back, 0 bases at V and 13 bases at J, with 16 bases in the middle. CDR1 SGHNT and CDR2 YYREEE come from the germline V gene (reference sequence). The CDR3 totals 14 residues. Method: immunoSEQ multiplex PCR; TCRdb's copy keeps in-frame clones and lacks some. The repertoire consists of about 180,000 clones, with 87% occurring once and the leading ten covering roughly 1.2%. Those who participated ranged in age from roughly 18 to 90 years and resided in about two dozen US areas. Cohorts were assigned according to the clinical history that participants reported. Source material: PBMCs or T cells enriched from blood (not recorded which). The sequence was collected from a human donor with acute COVID-19. The donor label of this sample is uncertain. The chain joins TRBV5-4 to TRBJ2-2; D not certain. The CDR3 nucleotides are TGTGCCAGCAGCTTGGGCCCTGGTGACTTAGGGCTGTTTTTT. The encoded protein is CASSLGPGDLGLFF.